The following is a TCR beta chain sequence with its context. This clonotype was counted between two and nine times. Its antigen is unknown. No base quality values were provided; no much bigger clone lies one nucleotide off. Every donor was a healthy Caucasian. Three pairs of female monozygotic twins, all aged about 18 to 29 years, made up the twin cohort. Positive isolation kits from Invitrogen were used to isolate CD4+ and CD8+ T cell populations. This sample stems from a study of identical twins (dated by TCRdb to the mid-2010s). Regarding the complete study: To test whether fetal clonotypes persist, the study used deep sequencing on TCR alpha and beta repertoires from monozygotic twins, unrelated adults of various ages, and cord blood. Replicate twin experiments were performed at different times using different library preparation protocols to rule out contamination. The full study reports these points: In beta out-of-frame sequences, excess twin sharing was weaker, because having fewer shared sequences lowered the signal-to-noise ratio. Conclusions relied on cross-sectional statistical analysis, since the same donors could not be followed over many years. Recombination models systematically underestimated out-of-frame TCR alpha sharing in monozygotic twins but agreed with sharing between unrelated individuals. Zero-insertion analyses could be partly confounded by invariant T cells such as MAIT and iNKT, though diverse VJ usage argued against such confounding for most clonotypes. Fewer insertions were carried by abundant cord blood beta clonotypes, a similar but weaker trend appeared in young adult naive repertoires, and no such trend appeared in memory repertoires. Out-of-frame TCR alpha sequences shared between twins showed an excess of low generation-probability sequences compared with coincidental sharing between unrelated individuals.

CDR1 and CDR2 are read off the germline V gene (reference sequence) as PRHDT and FYEKMQ. A distance of 9 bases separates the germline ends of V and J, which lose 5 bases and 7 bases respectively. Spanning cysteine to phenylalanine, the CDR3 consists of 12 amino acids. The only DNA kept is the CDR3, 36 bases in frame from the first base. Library construction relied on 5' RACE. TCRdb shows the sequencer as Illumina HiSeq 2000. A universal primer binding site was introduced by template switching, and a unique molecular identifier was present in the final cDNA, enabling accurate counting of TCR cDNA molecules. Specific primers in the conserved constant-segment region were used to synthesize first-strand cDNA for the TCR alpha and beta chains. To control for contamination, every cDNA library was double barcoded, receiving both a SMART-Mk sample barcode and Illumina barcodes. TruSeq adapter sequences along with Illumina sample barcodes were introduced in two successive PCR steps. TCR alpha and beta cDNA libraries were sequenced on the Illumina HiSeq platform with custom primers. Per the original workflow: MiGEC was used to process raw reads and extract unique molecular identifiers, and MiXCR was used to find CDR3 positions. Recombination models were inferred per individual with the repgenHMM and IGoR tools using an EM algorithm. Shared clonotype analysis was performed with the tcR package in R, normalizing sharing by the product of cloneset sizes. To study raw recombination free of thymic and clonal selection effects, out-of-frame nonproductive sequences were analyzed. TCRdb ran its own pipeline on the public reads, namely fastp trimming at Q25 and MiXCR clone calling, and kept in-frame beta chains. Entries are consolidated by CDR3 protein sequence, retaining the most common genes and DNA. TCRdb's processing, not the authors' own work, is the source of the V and J calls. The sample has some 190,000 distinct CDR3 sequences on record, about 15% of them singletons. The ten largest clonotypes hold 40% of the sample.

Separately, the same data were catalogued under a study of T cells expressing NK-cell markers. As noted in the second study: Three sorted T-cell subsets (CD3+CD56+NKG2C+, CD3+CD56+NKG2C- and CD3+CD56-NKG2C+) from about 8 donors had their TCR beta-chain repertoires profiled. Of the eight sequenced donors, seven were found to be HCMV-seropositive and one was found to be HCMV-seronegative. To restrict sorting to alphabetaTCR-expressing T cells, an anti-gammadeltaTCR antibody was added in several experiments. In more than five donors, the dominant CD3+CD56+NKG2C+ clonotypes were found to rank among the top 10 CD8+ clonotypes and to make up roughly 1.0-8% of CD8+ T cells. Those dominant clonotypes were again the most abundant among CD3+CD56-NKG2C+ cells in a few donors, at about 28.3-60.1%. It remained unclear whether the expanded NKG2C-expressing T cell clones were specific for HCMV antigens. The eight sequenced donors were randomly selected healthy volunteers, three men and five women. A commercial ELISA kit detecting HCMV-specific IgG in serum was used to determine HCMV serostatus. MIGEC handled demultiplexing of the reads and grouping by UMI, while MiTCR was used to assemble and quantify clonotypes. To exclude erroneous sequences, any TCR cDNA sequence not supported by at least two reads was discarded. The tcR package was used for downstream repertoire analysis, and clonotypes were matched across fractions by CDR3 nucleotide sequence plus V segment. VDJmatch was used to annotate antigen specificity against VDJdb, with one amino acid substitution in CDR3 permitted.

The sequence was obtained from a woman between 18 and 29 years old in good health. The rearranged segments are TRBV13 and TRBJ2-1; a confident D gene designation cannot be given. Material for sequencing was CD8+ T cells sorted from blood. The CDR3 region has the sequence CASSAEKNEQFF. The bases are TGTGCCAGCAGCGCGGAAAAGAATGAGCAGTTCTTC. Where the CDR3 stops, the reference TRBV13 and TRBJ2-1 genes take over; the full variable domain is AAGVIQSPRHLIKEKRETATLKCYPIPRHDTVYWYQQGPGQDPQFLISFYEKMQSDKGSIPDRFSAQQFSDYHSELNMSSLELGDSALYFCASSAEKNEQFFGPGTRLTVL.